These T cell receptor beta chains were read from a single sample in a study of human T cells and chemical hapten exposure. TCRdb fed the RACE reads into MiXCR, producing one record per CDR3 protein. The sample shows roughly 120,000 distinct CDR3 sequences, about an eighth of them seen only once. The sample in question was whole blood, obtained in connection with sensitization to the hapten diphenylcyclopropenone (DPC). All receptors come from a woman in her 50s with alopecia areata. Some clones in this sample may be carry-over from other donors' samples. The CDR3 runs from the conserved cysteine through the conserved F or W. A D gene is named only where the DNA matches it firmly. The size field is filled for only some rows; it gives once, few, many or a size class.

TRBV19	TRBD1	.	TRBJ1-3	CASSEPTGTDSGNTIYF	TGTGCCAGCTCAGAGCCCACCGGGACAGACTCTGGAAACACCATATATTTT
TRBV28	TRBD2	few	TRBJ2-3	CASSLGLAGRFGDTQYF	TGTGCCAGCAGTTTGGGACTAGCGGGGAGGTTTGGAGATACGCAGTATTTT
TRBV6-1	.	many	TRBJ2-7	CASSDWTSYEQYF	TGTGCCAGCAGTGATTGGACCTCCTACGAGCAGTACTTC
TRBV2	.	.	TRBJ2-4	CASSEWAGHHIQYF	TGTGCCAGCAGTGAATGGGCGGGACATCACATTCAGTACTTC
TRBV28	.	few	TRBJ2-2	CASSTEASGELFF	TGTGCCAGCAGTACCGAAGCGAGCGGGGAGCTGTTTTTT
TRBV12-3/TRBV12-4	.	few	TRBJ1-1	CASRDTEAFF	TGTGCCAGCAGGGACACTGAAGCTTTCTTT
TRBV5-4	.	.	TRBJ2-3	CVSSLERGASTDTQYF	TGTGTCAGCAGCTTAGAACGGGGGGCTAGCACAGATACGCAGTATTTT
TRBV20-1	TRBD1	.	TRBJ1-6	CSAWSDRAHSPLHF	TGCAGTGCGTGGTCGGACAGGGCGCATTCACCCCTCCACTTT
TRBV6-1	.	many	TRBJ2-2	CASILTTVRTGELFF	TGTGCCAGCATCCTAACGACAGTCCGCACCGGGGAGCTGTTTTTT
TRBV6-5	.	.	TRBJ1-6	CASTKAPTENSPLHF	TGTGCCAGCACTAAGGCCCCGACAGAAAATTCACCCCTCCACTTT
TRBV4-3	TRBD1	.	TRBJ1-1	CASSQEISGTGTEAFF	TGCGCCAGCAGCCAAGAGATATCCGGGACAGGGACTGAAGCTTTCTTT
TRBV21-1	.	.	TRBJ2-7	CASSNGTYEQYF	TGTGCCAGCAGCAACGGGACCTACGAGCAGTACTTC
TRBV14	.	.	TRBJ2-1	CASSHVTGVRSDEQFF	TGTGCCAGCAGCCATGTCACGGGAGTGCGATCGGATGAGCAGTTCTTC
TRBV10-3	.	.	TRBJ2-4	CAISLQGLTDIQYF	TGTGCCATCAGCCTACAGGGACTTACGGACATTCAGTACTTC
TRBV20-1	.	few	TRBJ2-5	CSARGGPETQYF	TGCAGTGCTAGAGGGGGACCCGAGACCCAGTACTTC
TRBV5-4	.	few	TRBJ2-2	CASSRRGNIGELFF	TGTGCCAGCAGCAGACGGGGCAACATCGGGGAGCTGTTTTTT
TRBV24-1	.	many	TRBJ2-2	CATSDSLGFRTGELFF	TGTGCCACCAGTGATTCTCTAGGGTTTCGCACCGGGGAGCTGTTTTTT